The present T cell receptor beta chain was sequenced within a study of blood T cells in healthy people across ages. The trim removed 3 bases at V and 10 bases at J, leaving 3 bases unmatched. This CDR3 is built from 12 residues. There are many counts of this clonotype. Primed by a sample-barcoded 5' primer and a J-beta primer mix, a second PCR proceeded for about 6 to 11 cycles. TCRdb itself ran the 5' RACE reads through MiXCR, one entry per CDR3 protein. The table includes 750,000 to 950,000 distinct CDR3 sequences, approximately 32% detected once. The sample was also linked to a second study, of T cells of mothers and their children.

Specimen: blood. V is TRBV12-3 or TRBV12-4 and J is TRBJ2-5; 9 bases line up with TRBD1. The sequence derives from a woman in her thirties or forties in good health. The CDR3 here is CASSLGTGLQYF. As DNA, the CDR3 is TGTGCCAGCAGTTTGGGGACAGGGCTCCAGTACTTC.